One and the same sample provided the 10 T cell receptor beta chains below, sequenced in a study of blood T cell repertoires in COVID-19. The assay was immunoSEQ multiplex PCR, and TCRdb's table has in-frame clones only and misses some. This table has 200,000 to 250,000 clones, about 84% appearing once. The specimen sequenced was PBMCs or T cells enriched from blood (not recorded which). The origin of the receptors is a woman between 40 and 55 years old with acute COVID-19.

The V gene is TRBV5-1, the J gene TRBJ1-1, with 8 positions matching TRBD1. Germline assignment: CDR1 SGHRS and CDR2 YFSETQ. CDR3 length: 14 amino acids. The ends lost 4 bases at V and 1 base at J; junction bases unmatched: 3. Here the CDR3 reads CASSRDRGNTEAFF. Here the CDR3 DNA reads TGCGCCAGCAGCAGAGACAGGGGGAACACTGAAGCTTTCTTT.

This rearrangement joins TRBV5-1 to TRBJ2-5, with 10 nucleotides matching TRBD2. The J segment lost 5 bases and the V segment lost 1 base, leaving 11 bases of the junction unmatched. The germline gives CDR1 SGHRS, CDR2 YFSETQ. This CDR3 has 17 amino acids. CDR3 residues: CASSLIPSGRSGETQYF. The CDR3 coding sequence is TGCGCCAGCAGCTTGATACCTAGCGGGAGATCCGGGGAGACCCAGTACTTC.

The V call is TRBV27, the J call TRBJ1-5; D is perhaps TRBD1 (6 bases). The CDR3 spans 17 residues. The V end lost 4 bases, the J end lost 0 bases, and 16 bases lay between the germline ends. Germline V gives CDR1 MNHEY, CDR2 SMNVEV (reference sequence). CDR3 sequence: CASSSRLDRISNQPQHF. The CDR3 coding sequence is TGTGCCAGCAGTTCCCGACTTGACAGGATTAGCAATCAGCCCCAGCATTTT.

The V gene is TRBV2, the J gene TRBJ2-7; TRBD2 aligns across 8 bases. With 0 bases clipped from V and 4 bases from J, the junction kept 8 bases outside the gene matches. The germline CDR1 and CDR2 sequences are SNHLY and FYNNEI. CDR3 length: 16 amino acids. CDR3: CASSEANGRATYEQYF. DNA for the CDR3: TGTGCCAGCAGTGAAGCTAACGGGAGGGCCACGTACGAGCAGTACTTC.

The chain carries TRBV7-2 and TRBJ2-7, with 12 bases that match TRBD2. CDR3 length equals 19 residues. The V gene's germline CDR1 is SGHTA and CDR2 FQGNSA. J was trimmed by 5 bases and V by 4 bases; bases with no gene match: 18. CDR3 nucleotides: TGTGCCAGCAGCTCGCCTCCCTCGACTAGCGGGAGCTTGGAAAACGAGCAGTACTTC. It codes for CASSSPPSTSGSLENEQYF.

This clone was counted between two and nine times. The rearrangement joins TRBV10-3 to TRBJ2-6; D perhaps matches TRBD2 (6 bases). Germline loops: CDR1 ENHRY, CDR2 SYGVKD. V was trimmed by 0 bases and J by 2 bases, leaving 8 bases between them. The length of the CDR3 is 16 residues. The CDR3 loop reads CAISESGGAGANVLTF. CDR3 coding DNA: TGTGCCATCAGTGAGTCGGGGGGTGCTGGGGCCAACGTCCTGACTTTC.

V is TRBV15 and J is TRBJ2-7; 9 nucleotides agree with TRBD1. The ends lost 0 bases at V and 3 bases at J; junction bases unmatched: 6. The CDR3 spans 16 residues. CDR1 and CDR2 (germline): LNHNV, YYDKDF (reference sequence). In DNA form, the CDR3 reads TGTGCCACCAGCAGAGATCGGGGACAGGGAAACTACGAGCAGTACTTC. Translating gives CATSRDRGQGNYEQYF.

In its sample, this clone was seen a few times. This chain joins TRBV19 and TRBJ1-1; 7 nucleotides match TRBD1. Germline V lookup: CDR1 LNHDA, CDR2 SQIVND (reference sequence). V lost 2 bases and J lost 5; bases outside the gene matches: 2. The CDR3 is 13 amino acids. The CDR3 nucleotides read TGTGCCAGTAGTATAAGGGGGCAGACTGAAGCTTTCTTT. It yields the protein CASSIRGQTEAFF.

This clone has a handful of counts. The rearrangement links TRBV6-4 to TRBJ1-2; 7 bases match TRBD1. The CDR3 spans 15 residues. From germline, CDR1 is MRHNA and CDR2 SNTAGT. Trimming took 5 bases from V and 6 from J; bases not matched to a gene: 12. This CDR3 reads CASSMSRDSFDGYTF. The CDR3 region has the DNA TGTGCCAGCAGTATGTCCCGGGACAGTTTCGATGGCTACACCTTC.

The chain employs TRBV11-3 and TRBJ2-2; perhaps TRBD1 as D (5 bases). Germline CDR1 reads SGHNT; CDR2 reads YENEEA. This CDR3 has 12 amino acids. V lost 8 bases to trimming and J lost 2 bases, with 6 bases between them. The CDR3 reads CASQGNTGELFF. In DNA, the CDR3 is TGTGCCAGCCAGGGAAACACCGGGGAGCTGTTTTTT. Using reference TRBV11-3 and TRBJ2-2 for the parts outside the CDR3, the full variable domain is EAGVVQSPRYKIIEKKQPVAFWCNPISGHNTLYWYLQNLGQGPELLIRYENEEAVDDSQLPKDRFSAERLKGVDSTLKIQPAELGDSAVYLCASQGNTGELFFGEGSRLTVL.